This T cell receptor (beta chain) was captured in a study of T cells after yellow fever vaccination. Whole-study findings and limits: The appearance of a small share of clonotypes in both CD4 and CD8 compartments was observed.

With respect to this clonotype: Its antigen is not identified.

From the 5' RACE reads, TCRdb called clonotypes with MiXCR, one entry per CDR3 protein. This sample has some 500,000 distinct CDR3 sequences, with roughly 14% found just once. The length of the CDR3 is 14 residues. CDR1 and CDR2 (germline): LNHDA, SQIVND (reference sequence). V was shortened by 0 bases and J by 4 bases, with 9 bases between the two germline ends. The chain couples TRBV19 to TRBJ1-1; D remains ambiguous. This sequence originates from a man aged 30 to 39 who received the YFV17D yellow fever vaccine. The sample here was PBMCs, taken on the day of the yellow fever booster vaccination. CDR3 DNA: TGTGCCAGTAGTATAGATGGTGGTGGCACTGAAGCTTTCTTT. It encodes CASSIDGGGTEAFF. The whole variable domain, remainder taken from reference TRBV19 and TRBJ1-1, is DGGITQSPKYLFRKEGQNVTLSCEQNLNHDAMYWYRQDPGQGLRLIYYSQIVNDFQKGDIAEGYSVSREKKESFPLTVTSAQKNPTAFYLCASSIDGGGTEAFFGQGTRLTVV.